This TCR beta chain appears in the sequencing data of a study of T cells in Graves' hyperthyroidism and ophthalmopathy. In its sample, this clonotype was seen a few times. Researchers took RNA transcripts and amplified the TCR beta CDR3 regions from them. Primed by the HTBI set, a first-round RT-PCR was run on the TCR CDR3. In TCRdb, the multiplex PCR reads were re-called with MiXCR into one record per CDR3 protein. The table includes 700,000 or so distinct CDR3 sequences, about 15% detected once. This CDR3 comprises 15 residues. V lost 3 bases to trimming and J lost 9 bases; unmatched junction nucleotides: 11. Per the germline V gene, CDR1 is MGHRA and CDR2 is YSYEKL. Fresh peripheral blood, approximately 10 ml, yielded the PBMCs.

The TCR originated in a man aged 18 to 29 with Graves' hyperthyroidism. This chain uses TRBV4-1 with TRBJ2-5; 9 positions match TRBD2. Sequencing used blood. In nucleotides, the CDR3 is TGCGCCAGCAGCCACCCTAGCGGGACCGGAATGGCCCAGTACTTC. This encodes CASSHPSGTGMAQYF.